This T cell receptor beta chain was recovered during a study of blood T cell repertoires in COVID-19. Whole-study context: COVID-19 samples, acute and convalescent, were from the United States, Italy and Spain. T cells, B-cell-depleted T cells, or PBMCs provided the cDNA or gDNA that served as material.

With V trimmed by 8 bases and J by 0 bases, 3 bases remained unmatched. This CDR3 has 14 residues. Germline CDR1 is LNHDA and CDR2 is SQIVND (reference sequence). Study processing details: Amplification with reference gene primers provided the estimates of nucleated cell counts. The method was immunoSEQ multiplex PCR; TCRdb's version includes in-frame clones alone and lacks a portion of them. V and J calls and clone size are given by that table; D and trimming were obtained from the DNA. The profile covers over 100,000 clones, with roughly three quarters appearing a single time and 1.9% taken by the ten largest.

The sequence derives from a woman aged 70-85 years with acute or convalescent COVID-19. The chain links TRBV19 to TRBJ2-1, with 8 positions matching TRBD2. Sequencing used peripheral blood. The DNA for the CDR3 is TGTGCCAGTCAGAGCGGGAGCTCCTACAATGAGCAGTTCTTC. It yields the protein CASQSGSSYNEQFF.